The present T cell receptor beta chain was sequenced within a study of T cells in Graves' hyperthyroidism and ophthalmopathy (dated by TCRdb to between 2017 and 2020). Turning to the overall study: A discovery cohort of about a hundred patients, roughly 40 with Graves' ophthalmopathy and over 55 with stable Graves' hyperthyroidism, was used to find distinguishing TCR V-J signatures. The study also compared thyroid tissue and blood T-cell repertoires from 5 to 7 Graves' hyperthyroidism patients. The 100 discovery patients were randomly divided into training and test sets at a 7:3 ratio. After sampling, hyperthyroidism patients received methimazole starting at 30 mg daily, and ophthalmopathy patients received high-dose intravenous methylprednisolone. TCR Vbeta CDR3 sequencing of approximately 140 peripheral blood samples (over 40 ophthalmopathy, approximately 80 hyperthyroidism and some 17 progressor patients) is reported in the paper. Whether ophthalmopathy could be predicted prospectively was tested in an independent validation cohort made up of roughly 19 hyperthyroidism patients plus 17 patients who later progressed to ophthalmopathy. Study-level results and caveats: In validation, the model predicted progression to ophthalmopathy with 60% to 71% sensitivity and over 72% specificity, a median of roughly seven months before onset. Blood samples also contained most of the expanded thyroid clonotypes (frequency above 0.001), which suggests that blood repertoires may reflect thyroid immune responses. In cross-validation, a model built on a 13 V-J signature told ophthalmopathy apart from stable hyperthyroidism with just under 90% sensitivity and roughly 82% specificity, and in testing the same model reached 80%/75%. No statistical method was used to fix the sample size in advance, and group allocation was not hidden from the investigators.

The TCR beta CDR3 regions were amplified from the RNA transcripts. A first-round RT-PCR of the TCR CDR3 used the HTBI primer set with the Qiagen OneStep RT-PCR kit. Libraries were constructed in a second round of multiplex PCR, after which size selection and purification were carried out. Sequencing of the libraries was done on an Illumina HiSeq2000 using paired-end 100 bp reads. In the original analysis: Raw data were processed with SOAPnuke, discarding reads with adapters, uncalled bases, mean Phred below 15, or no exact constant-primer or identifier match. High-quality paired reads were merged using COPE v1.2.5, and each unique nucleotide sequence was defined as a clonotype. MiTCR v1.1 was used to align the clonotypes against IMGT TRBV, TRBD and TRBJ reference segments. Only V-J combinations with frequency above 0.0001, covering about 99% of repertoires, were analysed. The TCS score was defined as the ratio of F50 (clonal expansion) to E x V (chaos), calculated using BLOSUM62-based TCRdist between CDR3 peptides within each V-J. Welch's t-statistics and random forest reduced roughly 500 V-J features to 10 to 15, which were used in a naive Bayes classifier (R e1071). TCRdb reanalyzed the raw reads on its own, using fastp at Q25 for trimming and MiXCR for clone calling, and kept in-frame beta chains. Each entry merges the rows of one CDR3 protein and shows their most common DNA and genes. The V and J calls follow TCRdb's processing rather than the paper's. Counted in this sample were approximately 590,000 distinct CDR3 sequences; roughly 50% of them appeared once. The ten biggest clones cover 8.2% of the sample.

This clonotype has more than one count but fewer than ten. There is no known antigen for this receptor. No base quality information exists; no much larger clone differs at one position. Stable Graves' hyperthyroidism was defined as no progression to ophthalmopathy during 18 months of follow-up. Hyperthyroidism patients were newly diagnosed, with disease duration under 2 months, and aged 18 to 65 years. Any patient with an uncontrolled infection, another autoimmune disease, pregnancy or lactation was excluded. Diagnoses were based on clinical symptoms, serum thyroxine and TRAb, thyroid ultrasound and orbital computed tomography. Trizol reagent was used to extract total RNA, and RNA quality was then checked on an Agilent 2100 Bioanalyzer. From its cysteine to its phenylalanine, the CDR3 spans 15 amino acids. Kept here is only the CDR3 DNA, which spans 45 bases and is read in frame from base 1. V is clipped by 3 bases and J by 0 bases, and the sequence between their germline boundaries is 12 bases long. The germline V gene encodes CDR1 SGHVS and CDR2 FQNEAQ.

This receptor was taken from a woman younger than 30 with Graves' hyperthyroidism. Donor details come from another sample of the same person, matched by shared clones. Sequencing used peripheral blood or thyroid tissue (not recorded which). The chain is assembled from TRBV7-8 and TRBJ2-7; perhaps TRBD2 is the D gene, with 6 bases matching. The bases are TGTGCCAGCAGCTTTTCCAGCGGGCCCTCCTACGAGCAGTACTTC. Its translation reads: CASSFSSGPSYEQYF.